The rows below give T cell receptor beta chains drawn from one sample of a study of graft-versus-host responses after intestinal transplantation. The protocol was immunoSEQ multiplex PCR, while the TCRdb copy is restricted to in-frame clones and leaves out a portion. The data contain almost 85,000 clones, 90% to 95% of them singletons. No cognate antigen is known for these TCRs. This sample comprised unstimulated CD4+ T cells sorted from spleen or lymph node cells, obtained before intestinal transplant. These TCRs come from a human donor who received an intestinal transplant. CDR3s leave out the opening cysteine and the closing phenylalanine or tryptophan. The order of the fields is V gene, CDR3 length, CDR3 protein.

TRBV7-2 12 ASSFLTSSETQY
TRBV5-1 14 ASSSEGRGVNTEAF
TRBV7-2 12 ASSLDRAYTEAF
TRBV6-5 12 ASSYGGGNEKLF
TRBV5-4 16 ASSQAPSTSGGAHEQY
TRBV5-1 14 ASSPGGTGLGQGYT
TRBV21-1 16 ASSNYRGLSSYNSPLH
TRBV9 17 ASSPRPGLAEVSYNEQF
TRBV7-2 15 ASSLVAPLGGAYEQY
TRBV19 13 ASSISQGGIGTQY
TRBV19 15 ASSTLSGSGRATEQY
TRBV6-6 14 ASSYLGDGAKNIQY
TRBV10-3 15 AISVLGSPSSTDTQY
TRBV7-2 15 ASSPGLAGSYSYEQY
TRBV10-3 10 ATLDRNTEAF
TRBV7-6 12 ASSFFGRETEAF
TRBV7-2 10 ASELGAGGEF
TRBV5-6 9 ASSFRNEQY
TRBV9 14 ASSVGRGTNTGELF
TRBV7-9 14 ASSTPTNRSYNEQF
TRBV7-2 11 AIPNRGGTEAF
TRBV14 15 ASSLLRGPHSGNTIY
TRBV30 13 AWRRPGISPDTQY
TRBV5-6 12 ASSSWDRKETQY
TRBV19 14 ASSIRSGRGPDTQY
TRBV7-2 10 ASSLSKREAF
TRBV12-2 11 ASRLRGWETQY
TRBV13 14 ASSLQVTQGGSPLH
TRBV9 14 ASSELAGGPPGEQF
TRBV5-1 12 ASSLANYQETQY
TRBV19 14 ASSMSGTGESYEQY
TRBV5-1 13 ASSASGGLTGELF
TRBV11-2 13 ASSLGDRGGSPLH
TRBV19 13 ASSIGGGLTGELF
TRBV5-1 13 ASSPAGGPIETQY
TRBV6-6 9 ASSPGVGQY